This record covers a single T cell receptor (beta chain). The antigen remains undetermined. Germline CDR1 reads SNHLY; CDR2 reads FYNNEI. Germline trimming cut 4 bases from V and 5 bases from J; bases unmatched to any gene: 2. The CDR3 is 13 amino acids. The primer mix had 60 Vbeta and 13 Jbeta primers. Sequencing was performed with immunoSEQ multiplex PCR; in TCRdb, only in-frame clones are kept and a portion is missing. The sample yields some 180,000 clones, around 80% seen once. The data are from a study of cytomegalovirus exposure and HLA in healthy donors. Study-wide results and limits: Among the CMV-associated chains, three were confirmed in vitro as specific for CMV antigens. TCR beta sequences numbering under 20,000 were associated with HLA alleles at 0.05 false discovery rate in a later analysis.

The receptor was isolated from a man aged 18-30 years in good health and CMV-seronegative. What was sequenced was PBMCs. The chain uses TRBV2 and TRBJ1-1, with 9 bases identical to TRBD1. CDR3 in amino acids: CASSGQGETEAFF. The CDR3 bases are TGTGCCAGCAGTGGACAGGGGGAAACTGAAGCTTTCTTT.